Detailed here is one TCR beta chain. Which antigen it targets is not known. The record has no base qualities; no much larger clone is one base away. These data belong to a study of circulating and synovial CD4+ cells in juvenile arthritis (dated by TCRdb to between 2014 and 2016). Looking at the study overall: Within each patient, the study compared the TCRbeta CDR3 repertoires of three groups: circulating HLA-DR+ CD4 T cells, bulk blood CD4 T cells, and synovial CD4 T cells. Repertoire sequencing was performed with the aim of confirming enrichment of synovial clonotypes in a circulating synovial-like CD4 T cell subset.

Receptor libraries were prepared by the immunoSEQ multiplex PCR assay. An external provider performed TCRbeta CDR3 sequencing as a commercial service. Per the source publication's procedure: The analyses used productive nucleotide sequences together with amino acid sequences obtained by in silico translation. Diversity was measured with Renyi entropy across alpha values, using the median of 200 repeated subsamples to equalise sample size. Pairwise repertoire distance was calculated as one minus the Chao-modified Jaccard index, correcting for under-sampling, and used for clustering. Frequency-weighted overlap with synovial clonotypes was computed over 200 sample sizes, 200 draws without replacement each, and reported at the smaller sample's size. The clones in this table, taken by TCRdb from immuneACCESS, are in-frame only. Not every clone is retained; where verified, under half of the shortfall comes from an unresolved V gene, and the cause of the rest is unknown. V and J calls and clone size are given by that table; D and trimming were obtained from the DNA. The sample includes under 35,000 clones, with 95% to 96% observed a single time. Clones ranked in the top ten supply roughly 0.2% of the sample.

Broad study findings and their caveats: Circulating pathogenic-like lymphocytes clustered with synovial T cells and shared a substantially higher fraction of CDR3 sequences with synovium than bulk blood. No difference between circulating pathogenic-like lymphocytes and bulk blood T cells was detected by traditional Vbeta family usage analysis. Synovial and circulating pathogenic-like lymphocyte repertoires were less diverse than bulk blood CD4 repertoires, and some CPL samples were as oligoclonal as synovium. Since overlap with synovium went up as sequencing depth increased, the measured fractions of shared clonotypes likely underestimated the full repertoire overlap. Because CPL samples and bulk blood CD4 samples differed in T cell genome counts by at least an order of magnitude, sample-size effects were addressed.

CDR1 and CDR2, looked up from the germline V gene, are SGHTA and FQGNSA. From the cysteine up to the phenylalanine, the CDR3 has a length of 13 residues. Only the CDR3 portion is preserved as DNA: 39 bases, with reading frame beginning at the first base. Trimmed from V: 5 bases; trimmed from J: 11 bases; junction bases lacking a gene match: 10. The sequenced samples were obtained from patients with active juvenile idiopathic arthritis. Cells were sorted immediately after thawing, with dead cells excluded using Live/Dead Fixable Near-IR Stain. Sequencing was performed on CD4+ T cells from blood. Here the chain combines TRBV7-2 and TRBJ1-1; 8 central bases correspond to TRBD1. The clonotype originates from a human donor with juvenile idiopathic arthritis. The CDR3 region has the sequence CASSTDRASGAFF. The DNA sequence is given as TGTGCCAGCAGCACGGACAGGGCCTCGGGGGCTTTCTTT.